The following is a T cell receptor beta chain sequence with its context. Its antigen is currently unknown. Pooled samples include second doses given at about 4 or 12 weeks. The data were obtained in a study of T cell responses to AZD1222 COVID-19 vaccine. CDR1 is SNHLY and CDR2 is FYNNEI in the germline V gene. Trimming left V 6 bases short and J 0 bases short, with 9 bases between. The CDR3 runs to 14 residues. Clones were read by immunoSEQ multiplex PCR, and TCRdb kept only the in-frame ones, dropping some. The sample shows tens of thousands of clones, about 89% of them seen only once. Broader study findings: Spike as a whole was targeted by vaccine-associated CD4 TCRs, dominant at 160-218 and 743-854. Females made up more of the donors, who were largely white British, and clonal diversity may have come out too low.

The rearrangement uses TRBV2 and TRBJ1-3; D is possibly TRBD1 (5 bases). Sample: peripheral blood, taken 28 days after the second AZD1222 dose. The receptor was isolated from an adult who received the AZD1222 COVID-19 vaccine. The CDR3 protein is CASSGQTSGNTIYF. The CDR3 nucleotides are TGTGCCAGCAGCGGACAAACCTCTGGAAACACCATATATTTT.